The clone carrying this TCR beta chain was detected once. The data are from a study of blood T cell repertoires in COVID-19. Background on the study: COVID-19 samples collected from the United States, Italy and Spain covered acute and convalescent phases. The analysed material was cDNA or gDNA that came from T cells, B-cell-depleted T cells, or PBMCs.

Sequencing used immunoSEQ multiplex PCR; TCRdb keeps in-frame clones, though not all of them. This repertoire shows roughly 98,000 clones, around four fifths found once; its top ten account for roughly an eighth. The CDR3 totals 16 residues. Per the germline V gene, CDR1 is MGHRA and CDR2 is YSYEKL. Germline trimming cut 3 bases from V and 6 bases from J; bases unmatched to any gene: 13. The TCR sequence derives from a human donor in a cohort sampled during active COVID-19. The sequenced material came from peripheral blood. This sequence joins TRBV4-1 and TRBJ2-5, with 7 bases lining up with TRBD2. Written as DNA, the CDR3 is TGCGCCAGCAGCCACCGAGCGGGGACCCTCGGCAAGACCCAGTACTTC. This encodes CASSHRAGTLGKTQYF.